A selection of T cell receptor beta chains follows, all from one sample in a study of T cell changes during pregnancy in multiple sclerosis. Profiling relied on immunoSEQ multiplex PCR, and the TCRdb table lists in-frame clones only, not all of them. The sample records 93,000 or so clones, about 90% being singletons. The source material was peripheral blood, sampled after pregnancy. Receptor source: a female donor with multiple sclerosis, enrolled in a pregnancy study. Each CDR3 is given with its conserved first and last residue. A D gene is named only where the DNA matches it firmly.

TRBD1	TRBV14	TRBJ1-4	TGTGCCAGCAGCCGGCTTCGACAGGGTGTCGGAAAACTGTTTTTT	CASSRLRQGVGKLFF
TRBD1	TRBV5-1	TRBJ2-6	TGCGCCAGCAGCAGAGGGGGCGGCACGGACTCTGGGGCCAACGTCCTGACTTTC	CASSRGGGTDSGANVLTF
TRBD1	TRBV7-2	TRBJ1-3	TGTGCCAGCAGCTTCGGCAGACGACCAACGACAGGGCCAAACACCATATATTTT	CASSFGRRPTTGPNTIYF
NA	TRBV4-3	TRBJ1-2	TGCGCCAGCAGCCAGGACAGCTTTTCCTATGGCTACACCTTC	CASSQDSFSYGYTF
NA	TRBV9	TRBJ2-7	TGTGCCAGCAGCGTAGGACAGGATGTTTCCTCCTACGAGCAGTACTTC	CASSVGQDVSSYEQYF
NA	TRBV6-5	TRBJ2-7	TGTGCCAGCAGTAGGACCGGGACTGGCTCCTACGAGCAGTACTTC	CASSRTGTGSYEQYF
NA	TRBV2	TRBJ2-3	TGTGCCAGCAGTGGCGGGGCGGGACTTACAGATACGCAGTATTTT	CASSGGAGLTDTQYF
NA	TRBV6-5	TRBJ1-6	TGTGCCAGCTGTCAGGGACACTCCTATAATTCACCCCTCCACTTT	CASCQGHSYNSPLHF
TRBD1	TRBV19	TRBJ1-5	TGTGCCAGTAGTACCACAGGGGTGAGCAATCAGCCCCAGCATTTT	CASSTTGVSNQPQHF
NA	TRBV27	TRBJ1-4	TGTGCCAGCAGTTTAATGGGCGGGGGGACGAATGAAAAACTGTTTTTT	CASSLMGGGTNEKLFF
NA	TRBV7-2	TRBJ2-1	TGTGCCAGCAGCTTACGCCTGGGACAGAGAGGGGGGCACAATGAGCAGTTCTTC	CASSLRLGQRGGHNEQFF
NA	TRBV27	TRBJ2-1	TGTGCCAGCAGTTTAACTAGCTTCAACAATGAGCAGTTCTTC	CASSLTSFNNEQFF
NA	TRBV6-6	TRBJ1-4	TGTGCCAGCAGTCCTGGAAGAGGCGGAGTCCAAGAAAAACTGTTTTTT	CASSPGRGGVQEKLFF
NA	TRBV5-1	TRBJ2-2	TGCGCCAGCAGACCTGACAGGAACACCGGGGAGCTGTTTTTT	CASRPDRNTGELFF
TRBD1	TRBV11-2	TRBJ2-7	TGTGCCAGCAGCTTAGATTTCGGACAGGTCTACGAGCAGTACTTC	CASSLDFGQVYEQYF
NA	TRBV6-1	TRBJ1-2	TGTGCCAGCAGTGAACGGGACACCCAACTGTTGGGCTACACCTTC	CASSERDTQLLGYTF